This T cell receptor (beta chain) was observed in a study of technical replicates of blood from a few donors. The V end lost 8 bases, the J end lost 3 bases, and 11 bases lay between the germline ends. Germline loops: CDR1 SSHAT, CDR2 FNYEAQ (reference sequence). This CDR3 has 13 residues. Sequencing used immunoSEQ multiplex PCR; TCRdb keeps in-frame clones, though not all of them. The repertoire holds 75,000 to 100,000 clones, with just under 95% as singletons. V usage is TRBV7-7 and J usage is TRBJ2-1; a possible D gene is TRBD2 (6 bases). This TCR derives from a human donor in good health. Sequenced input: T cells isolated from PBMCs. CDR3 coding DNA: TGTGCCAGCGGGGAGGACTACTACAATGAGCAGTTCTTC. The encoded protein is CASGEDYYNEQFF. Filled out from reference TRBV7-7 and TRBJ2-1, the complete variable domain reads GAGVSQSPRYKVTKRGQDVTLRCDPISSHATLYWYQQALGQGPEFLTYFNYEAQPDKSGLPSDRFSAERPEGSISTLTIQRTEQRDSAMYRCASGEDYYNEQFFGPGTRLTVL.